A selection of T cell receptor beta chains follows, all from one sample in a study of response to subunit inactivated influenza vaccine. MiXCR, applied by TCRdb to the RT-PCR reads, yields one record per CDR3 protein. The profile shows hundreds of thousands of distinct CDR3 sequences, approximately 14% of them singletons. The specimen comprised PBMCs from blood, sampled approximately 15 days before vaccination. All receptors derive from a man over 45 who received an inactivated influenza vaccine. Both conserved end residues are part of each CDR3. A D gene is named only where the DNA matches it firmly. Clone size is not always given. Where it is, it says once, few, many or a class for expanded clones.

cdr3_aa: CASSSVDDGYTF
cdr3_nt: TGTGCCAGCAGTTCAGTCGACGATGGCTACACCTTC
j_call: TRBJ1-2
cdr3_length: 12
v_call: TRBV28
clone_size: few
d_call: NA

cdr3_aa: CASNRAGVWNEQFF
cdr3_nt: TGTGCCAGCAACCGAGCGGGAGTGTGGAATGAGCAGTTCTTC
j_call: TRBJ2-1
cdr3_length: 14
v_call: TRBV6-2/TRBV6-3
clone_size: NA
d_call: TRBD2

cdr3_aa: CASSARAEQYF
cdr3_nt: TGTGCCAGCAGTGCTAGGGCCGAGCAGTACTTC
j_call: TRBJ2-7
cdr3_length: 11
v_call: TRBV28
clone_size: few
d_call: NA

cdr3_aa: CARDRTGGKVTQYF
cdr3_nt: TGTGCCAGAGATCGAACAGGGGGCAAAGTGACCCAGTACTTC
j_call: TRBJ2-5
cdr3_length: 14
v_call: TRBV2
clone_size: NA
d_call: TRBD1

cdr3_aa: CASTIDRESREQYF
cdr3_nt: TGTGCCAGCACCATAGACAGGGAGTCTCGGGAGCAGTACTTC
j_call: TRBJ2-7
cdr3_length: 14
v_call: TRBV7-2
clone_size: few
d_call: TRBD1

cdr3_aa: CASSLNGQGPQETQYF
cdr3_nt: TGTGCCAGCAGCCTGAATGGGCAGGGACCCCAAGAGACCCAGTACTTC
j_call: TRBJ2-5
cdr3_length: 16
v_call: TRBV27
clone_size: few
d_call: NA

cdr3_aa: CASSQDTGVTDTQYF
cdr3_nt: TGCGCCAGCAGCCAAGATACCGGGGTAACAGATACGCAGTATTTT
j_call: TRBJ2-3
cdr3_length: 15
v_call: TRBV4-3
clone_size: once
d_call: NA

cdr3_aa: CASSFQTGQSYEQYF
cdr3_nt: TGTGCCAGCAGCTTTCAGACGGGACAGTCCTACGAGCAGTACTTC
j_call: TRBJ2-7
cdr3_length: 15
v_call: TRBV7-9
clone_size: few
d_call: TRBD1

cdr3_aa: CASSRAGGGTPLEQFF
cdr3_nt: TGTGCCAGCAGCCGCGCCGGGGGAGGGACCCCTCTTGAGCAGTTCTTC
j_call: TRBJ2-1
cdr3_length: 16
v_call: TRBV14
clone_size: NA
d_call: TRBD2

cdr3_aa: CASSYRQGSTEAFF
cdr3_nt: TGTGCCAGCAGTTACCGGCAGGGTAGCACTGAAGCTTTCTTT
j_call: TRBJ1-1
cdr3_length: 14
v_call: TRBV6-5
clone_size: few
d_call: NA

cdr3_aa: CASSLEGTGHEQYF
cdr3_nt: TGCGCCAGCAGCTTGGAAGGGACAGGCCACGAGCAGTACTTC
j_call: TRBJ2-7
cdr3_length: 14
v_call: TRBV5-1
clone_size: many
d_call: TRBD1

cdr3_aa: CASSLARDGSYEQYF
cdr3_nt: TGCGCCAGCAGCTTGGCTAGGGACGGCTCCTACGAGCAGTACTTC
j_call: TRBJ2-7
cdr3_length: 15
v_call: TRBV5-1
clone_size: few
d_call: NA

cdr3_aa: CASSQKVQGLSPLHF
cdr3_nt: TGCGCCAGCAGCCAGAAAGTACAGGGTTTGTCACCCCTCCACTTT
j_call: TRBJ1-6
cdr3_length: 15
v_call: TRBV4-3
clone_size: NA
d_call: NA

cdr3_aa: CASRDMTGVHSYEQYF
cdr3_nt: TGTGCCAGCAGGGACATGACAGGGGTCCATTCCTACGAGCAGTACTTC
j_call: TRBJ2-7
cdr3_length: 16
v_call: TRBV6-1
clone_size: NA
d_call: TRBD1

cdr3_aa: CSPADSRTDTQYF
cdr3_nt: TGCAGTCCCGCGGACAGCCGCACAGATACGCAGTATTTT
j_call: TRBJ2-3
cdr3_length: 13
v_call: TRBV20-1
clone_size: many
d_call: NA

cdr3_aa: CASSSDSSRNTEAFF
cdr3_nt: TGCGCCAGCAGCTCGGACAGTTCTCGGAACACTGAAGCTTTCTTT
j_call: TRBJ1-1
cdr3_length: 15
v_call: TRBV5-1
clone_size: NA
d_call: NA

cdr3_aa: CASSLEAKNIQYF
cdr3_nt: TGTGCCAGCAGTTTGGAAGCCAAAAACATTCAGTACTTC
j_call: TRBJ2-4
cdr3_length: 13
v_call: TRBV6-2/TRBV6-3
clone_size: NA
d_call: NA

cdr3_aa: CASSEYARDRVNGYTF
cdr3_nt: TGTGCCAGCAGTGAATATGCCCGGGACAGAGTCAATGGCTACACCTTC
j_call: TRBJ1-2
cdr3_length: 16
v_call: TRBV25-1
clone_size: NA
d_call: TRBD1

cdr3_aa: CASSLETGTSEQYF
cdr3_nt: TGTGCCAGCAGCTTAGAGACCGGGACGTCCGAGCAGTACTTC
j_call: TRBJ2-7
cdr3_length: 14
v_call: TRBV7-9
clone_size: few
d_call: NA

cdr3_aa: CASGGVQETQYF
cdr3_nt: TGTGCCAGCGGGGGGGTACAAGAGACCCAGTACTTC
j_call: TRBJ2-5
cdr3_length: 12
v_call: TRBV28
clone_size: NA
d_call: TRBD2

cdr3_aa: CASSAPAPGNEKLFF
cdr3_nt: TGTGCCAGCAGTGCCCCGGCCCCCGGAAATGAAAAACTGTTTTTT
j_call: TRBJ1-4
cdr3_length: 15
v_call: TRBV28
clone_size: few
d_call: NA

cdr3_aa: CSVDYGLLSYEQYF
cdr3_nt: TGCAGCGTTGACTACGGACTCCTCTCCTACGAGCAGTACTTC
j_call: TRBJ2-7
cdr3_length: 14
v_call: TRBV29-1
clone_size: few
d_call: NA

cdr3_aa: CASSLEQYWGQGHPSEQFF
cdr3_nt: TGTGCCAGCAGCTTAGAACAGTACTGGGGACAAGGCCACCCTTCTGAGCAGTTCTTC
j_call: TRBJ2-1
cdr3_length: 19
v_call: TRBV11-1
clone_size: NA
d_call: NA

cdr3_aa: CASSALTGIYGYTF
cdr3_nt: TGTGCCAGCAGCGCCTTGACAGGGATCTATGGCTACACCTTC
j_call: TRBJ1-2
cdr3_length: 14
v_call: TRBV28
clone_size: NA
d_call: TRBD1

cdr3_aa: CATSRDAYEQYF
cdr3_nt: TGTGCCACCAGCAGAGACGCCTACGAGCAGTACTTC
j_call: TRBJ2-7
cdr3_length: 12
v_call: TRBV15
clone_size: NA
d_call: NA

cdr3_aa: CASTPLLNSPLHF
cdr3_nt: TGTGCCAGCACCCCCCTTCTAAATTCACCCCTCCACTTT
j_call: TRBJ1-6
cdr3_length: 13
v_call: TRBV27
clone_size: NA
d_call: NA

cdr3_aa: CASSTENTEAFF
cdr3_nt: TGTGCCAGCAGCACAGAGAACACTGAAGCTTTCTTT
j_call: TRBJ1-1
cdr3_length: 12
v_call: TRBV6-6
clone_size: few
d_call: NA

cdr3_aa: CASRGARVDNEQFF
cdr3_nt: TGTGCCAGCAGAGGGGCGAGGGTCGACAATGAGCAGTTCTTC
j_call: TRBJ2-1
cdr3_length: 14
v_call: TRBV6-1
clone_size: few
d_call: NA

cdr3_aa: CASSERTGYYNEQFF
cdr3_nt: TGTGCCAGCAGCGAGAGGACAGGTTACTACAATGAGCAGTTCTTC
j_call: TRBJ2-1
cdr3_length: 15
v_call: TRBV9
clone_size: many
d_call: TRBD1

cdr3_aa: CASSRLSAPYNEQFF
cdr3_nt: TGTGCCAGCAGCCGTCTCAGCGCCCCCTACAATGAGCAGTTCTTC
j_call: TRBJ2-1
cdr3_length: 15
v_call: TRBV7-6
clone_size: few
d_call: NA

cdr3_aa: CASSLHPPVLYEQYF
cdr3_nt: TGTGCCAGCAGTCTACACCCCCCCGTTCTCTACGAGCAGTACTTC
j_call: TRBJ2-7
cdr3_length: 15
v_call: TRBV27
clone_size: few
d_call: NA

cdr3_aa: CASSHPDSWRETQYF
cdr3_nt: TGTGCCAGCAGTCACCCGGACAGTTGGAGAGAGACCCAGTACTTC
j_call: TRBJ2-5
cdr3_length: 15
v_call: TRBV6-2/TRBV6-3
clone_size: NA
d_call: NA

cdr3_aa: CSARLAGVPDTQYF
cdr3_nt: TGCAGTGCTAGACTAGCGGGGGTTCCCGATACGCAGTATTTT
j_call: TRBJ2-3
cdr3_length: 14
v_call: TRBV20-1
clone_size: NA
d_call: TRBD2

cdr3_aa: CASSYSWANSNQPQHF
cdr3_nt: TGTGCCAGCAGTTACTCGTGGGCGAATAGCAATCAGCCCCAGCATTTT
j_call: TRBJ1-5
cdr3_length: 16
v_call: TRBV6-5
clone_size: few
d_call: NA

cdr3_aa: CASSLHGDSNQPQHF
cdr3_nt: TGTGCCAGCAGCTTACACGGGGACAGCAATCAGCCCCAGCATTTT
j_call: TRBJ1-5
cdr3_length: 15
v_call: TRBV7-2
clone_size: many
d_call: NA

cdr3_aa: CASNQRAGNRYTF
cdr3_nt: TGTGCCAGCAACCAGCGGGCGGGGAACCGCTACACCTTC
j_call: TRBJ1-2
cdr3_length: 13
v_call: TRBV12-3/TRBV12-4
clone_size: few
d_call: NA

cdr3_aa: CASSTRVANTEAFF
cdr3_nt: TGTGCCAGCAGCACCAGGGTTGCCAACACTGAAGCTTTCTTT
j_call: TRBJ1-1
cdr3_length: 14
v_call: TRBV7-2
clone_size: many
d_call: NA

cdr3_aa: CASSEGQLYNEQFF
cdr3_nt: TGTGCCAGCAGCGAGGGACAGTTGTACAATGAGCAGTTCTTC
j_call: TRBJ2-1
cdr3_length: 14
v_call: TRBV5-4
clone_size: few
d_call: TRBD1

cdr3_aa: CASSPETISDTQYF
cdr3_nt: TGTGCCAGCAGTCCTGAGACTATCTCAGATACGCAGTATTTT
j_call: TRBJ2-3
cdr3_length: 14
v_call: TRBV11-2
clone_size: NA
d_call: NA

cdr3_aa: CASSGRTGGPNEQFF
cdr3_nt: TGTGCCAGCAGTGGTCGGACAGGGGGTCCTAATGAGCAGTTCTTC
j_call: TRBJ2-1
cdr3_length: 15
v_call: TRBV10-3
clone_size: many
d_call: TRBD1

cdr3_aa: CASARNQPQHF
cdr3_nt: TGTGCCAGCGCACGCAATCAGCCCCAGCATTTT
j_call: TRBJ1-5
cdr3_length: 11
v_call: TRBV9
clone_size: NA
d_call: NA

cdr3_aa: CASSPTSGSLYEQYF
cdr3_nt: TGTGCCAGCAGCCCGACTAGCGGGAGCCTATACGAGCAGTACTTC
j_call: TRBJ2-7
cdr3_length: 15
v_call: TRBV7-2
clone_size: many
d_call: TRBD2

cdr3_aa: CASGIGEKLFF
cdr3_nt: TGTGCCAGTGGGATCGGTGAAAAACTGTTTTTT
j_call: TRBJ1-4
cdr3_length: 11
v_call: TRBV6-5
clone_size: NA
d_call: NA

cdr3_aa: CASSFPTSGSYNEQFF
cdr3_nt: TGCGCCAGCAGCTTCCCGACTAGCGGGAGTTACAATGAGCAGTTCTTC
j_call: TRBJ2-1
cdr3_length: 16
v_call: TRBV5-1
clone_size: many
d_call: TRBD2

cdr3_aa: CASSRQGAKGYTF
cdr3_nt: TGTGCCAGCAGCCGACAGGGGGCTAAAGGCTACACCTTC
j_call: TRBJ1-2
cdr3_length: 13
v_call: TRBV5-6
clone_size: few
d_call: TRBD1

cdr3_aa: CASSLMLTGELFF
cdr3_nt: TGTGCCAGCAGCTTAATGCTCACCGGGGAGCTGTTTTTT
j_call: TRBJ2-2
cdr3_length: 13
v_call: TRBV7-2
clone_size: NA
d_call: NA

cdr3_aa: CASSVTWSTEAFF
cdr3_nt: TGTGCCAGCAGCGTCACATGGAGTACTGAAGCTTTCTTT
j_call: TRBJ1-1
cdr3_length: 13
v_call: TRBV9
clone_size: NA
d_call: NA